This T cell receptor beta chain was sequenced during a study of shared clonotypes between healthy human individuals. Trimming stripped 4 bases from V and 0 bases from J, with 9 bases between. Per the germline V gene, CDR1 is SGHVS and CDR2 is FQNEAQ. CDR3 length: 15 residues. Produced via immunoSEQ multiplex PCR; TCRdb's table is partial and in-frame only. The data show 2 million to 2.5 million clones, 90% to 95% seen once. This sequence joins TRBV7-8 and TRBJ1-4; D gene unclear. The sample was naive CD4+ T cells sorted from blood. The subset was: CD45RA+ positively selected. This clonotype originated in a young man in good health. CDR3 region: CASSSYSATNEKLFF. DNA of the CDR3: TGTGCCAGCAGCTCTTACTCTGCAACTAATGAAAAACTGTTTTTT.